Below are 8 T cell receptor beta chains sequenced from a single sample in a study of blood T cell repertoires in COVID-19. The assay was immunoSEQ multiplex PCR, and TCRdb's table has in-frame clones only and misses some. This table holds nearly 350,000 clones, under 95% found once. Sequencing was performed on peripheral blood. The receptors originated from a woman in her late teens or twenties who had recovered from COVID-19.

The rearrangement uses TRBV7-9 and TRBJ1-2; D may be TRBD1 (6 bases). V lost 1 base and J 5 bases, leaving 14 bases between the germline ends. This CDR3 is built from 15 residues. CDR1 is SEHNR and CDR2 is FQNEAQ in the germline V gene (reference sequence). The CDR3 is CASSLGTVNFYGYTF. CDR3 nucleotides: TGTGCCAGCAGCTTAGGGACAGTTAACTTTTATGGCTACACCTTC.

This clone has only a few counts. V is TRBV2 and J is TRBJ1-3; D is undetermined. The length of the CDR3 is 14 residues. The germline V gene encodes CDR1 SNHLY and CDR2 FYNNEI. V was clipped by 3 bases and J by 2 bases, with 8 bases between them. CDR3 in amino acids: CASSEWAPGNTIYF. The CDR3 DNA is TGTGCCAGCAGTGAGTGGGCTCCTGGAAACACCATATATTTT.

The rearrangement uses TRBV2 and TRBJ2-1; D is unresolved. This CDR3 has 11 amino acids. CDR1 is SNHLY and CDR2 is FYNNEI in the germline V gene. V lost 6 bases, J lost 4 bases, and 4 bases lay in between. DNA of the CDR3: TGTGCCAGCAGCGAGTACAATGAGCAGTTCTTC. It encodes CASSEYNEQFF.

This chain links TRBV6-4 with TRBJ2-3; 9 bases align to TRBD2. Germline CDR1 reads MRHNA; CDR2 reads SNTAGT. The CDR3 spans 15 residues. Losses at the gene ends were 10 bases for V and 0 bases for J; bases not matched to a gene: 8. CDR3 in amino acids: CATRRSGRSTDTQYF. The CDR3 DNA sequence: TGTGCCACCAGAAGAAGCGGGAGGAGCACAGATACGCAGTATTTT.

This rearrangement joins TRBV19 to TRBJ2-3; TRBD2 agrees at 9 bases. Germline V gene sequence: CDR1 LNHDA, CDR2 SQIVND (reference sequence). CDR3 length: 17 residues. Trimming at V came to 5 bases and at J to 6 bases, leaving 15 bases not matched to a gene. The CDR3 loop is CASSARLAGARRDTQYF. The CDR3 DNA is TGTGCCAGTAGTGCGAGATTAGCGGGAGCGAGGAGGGATACGCAGTATTTT.

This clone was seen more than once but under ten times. CDR3 amino acids: CASSPQGWDQPQHF. The DNA for the CDR3 is TGTGCCAGTAGTCCACAGGGGTGGGATCAGCCCCAGCATTTT. The chain carries TRBV19 and TRBJ1-5; TRBD1 aligns across 7 bases. Trimming removed 5 bases from V and 5 bases from J; junction bases left unmatched: 6. Germline CDR1 and CDR2: LNHDA and SQIVND (reference sequence). There are 14 residues in the CDR3.

The CDR3 spells CASSHDMSGTEAFF. The DNA of the CDR3 is TGCGCCAGCAGCCACGACATGAGTGGTACTGAAGCTTTCTTT. The chain employs TRBV4-1 and TRBJ1-1; D uncertain. The CDR3 spans 14 residues. The germline gives CDR1 MGHRA, CDR2 YSYEKL. The V gene lost 3 bases and the J gene lost 5 bases, with 13 bases spanning the gap.

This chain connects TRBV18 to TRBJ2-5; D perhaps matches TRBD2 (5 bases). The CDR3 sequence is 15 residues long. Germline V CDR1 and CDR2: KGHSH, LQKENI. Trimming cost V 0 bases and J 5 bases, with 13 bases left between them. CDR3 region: CASSPPGTSGETQYF. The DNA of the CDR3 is TGTGCCAGCTCACCACCCGGTACCTCGGGGGAGACCCAGTACTTC.